The source of this TCR beta chain is a study of CD8+ T cells in alopecia areata. Study-level information: Treated patients were scored for severity by percent of scalp affected.

Documented treatment: oral pan-JAK inhibitor, 5-10 mg twice daily. Notes on the study in general: One nonresponder makes the tie between baseline CD8+ expansion and response uncertain.

Reverse transcription of extracted RNA yielded cDNA, which provided the sequencing template. Sequencing was performed with immunoSEQ multiplex PCR; in TCRdb, only in-frame clones are kept and a portion is missing. This sample carries 150,000 to 250,000 clones, more than 45% of them seen once, and the ten largest clones take 5.5%. Comments on this clone: Its antigen is unidentified.

The material sequenced was CD4+ T cells sorted from blood, taken at week 24, from a patient treated with tofacitinib. This TCR was recovered from a human donor with alopecia areata.

CDR3 region: CASSPTVHSTDTQYF. The CDR3 DNA follows: TGTGCCAGCAGCCCCACCGTACATAGCACAGATACGCAGTATTTT. The chain combines TRBV2 with TRBJ2-3, with unresolved D. This CDR3 has 15 residues. V lost 6 bases and J 0 bases, leaving 13 bases between the germline ends. Looked up from germline, CDR1 is SNHLY and CDR2 is FYNNEI.